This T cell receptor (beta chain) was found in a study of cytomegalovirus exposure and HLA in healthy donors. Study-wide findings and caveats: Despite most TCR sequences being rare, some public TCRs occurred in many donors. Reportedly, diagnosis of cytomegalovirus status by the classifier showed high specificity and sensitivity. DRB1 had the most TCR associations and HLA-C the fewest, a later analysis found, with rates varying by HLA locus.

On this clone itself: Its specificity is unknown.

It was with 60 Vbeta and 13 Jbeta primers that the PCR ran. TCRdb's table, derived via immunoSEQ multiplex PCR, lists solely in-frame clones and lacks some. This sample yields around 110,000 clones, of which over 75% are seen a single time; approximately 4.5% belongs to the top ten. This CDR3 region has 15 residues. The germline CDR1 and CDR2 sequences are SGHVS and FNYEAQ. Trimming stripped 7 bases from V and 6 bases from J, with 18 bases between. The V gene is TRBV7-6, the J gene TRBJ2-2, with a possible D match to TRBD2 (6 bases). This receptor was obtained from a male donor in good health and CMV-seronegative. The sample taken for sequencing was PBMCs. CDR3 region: CASTAQTGVPGELFF. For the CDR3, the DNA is TGTGCCAGCACCGCACAAACGGGGGTCCCCGGGGAGCTGTTTTTT.